These 15 T cell receptor beta chains came from one sample sequenced in a study of blood T cell repertoires in COVID-19. Profiled with immunoSEQ multiplex PCR; TCRdb holds only in-frame clones, not every one. Of approximately 100,000 clones detected, about 83% appear once; the ten largest clones hold more than 25%. Sequences were obtained from peripheral blood. The receptors here all came from a human donor in a cohort sampled during active COVID-19.

V is TRBV4-3 and J is TRBJ2-7; 13 bases align to TRBD2. With 1 base clipped from V and 3 bases from J, the junction kept 0 bases outside the gene matches. CDR3 length: 15 amino acids. CDR1 is LGHNA and CDR2 is YSLEER in the germline V gene. CDR3 sequence reads: CASSQGTSGGYEQYF. CDR3 nucleotide sequence: TGCGCCAGCAGCCAAGGGACTAGCGGGGGCTACGAGCAGTACTTC.

This clone was observed a single time. The rearrangement links TRBV15 to TRBJ2-5; a weak D match, TRBD1 (7 bases). V lost 0 bases and J lost 6, with 11 bases in between. The germline V gene has CDR1 LNHNV and CDR2 YYDKDF (reference sequence). The CDR3 is made up of 14 amino acids. The CDR3 is CATSRDQGGQTQYF. The CDR3 region has the DNA TGTGCCACCAGCAGAGATCAGGGGGGACAGACCCAGTACTTC.

This chain links TRBV25-1 with TRBJ2-5; 8 nucleotides align to TRBD2. This CDR3 contains 15 residues. The germline V gene has CDR1 MGHDK and CDR2 SYGVNS. V trimming: 1 base; J trimming: 4 bases; junction bases outside the gene matches: 5. CDR3 sequence reads: CASSELRGGGETQYF. CDR3 in DNA: TGTGCCAGCAGTGAATTACGGGGGGGAGGAGAGACCCAGTACTTC.

The V and J genes are TRBV7-3 and TRBJ2-5; 7 bases agree with TRBD2. The CDR3 consists of 15 residues. V shed 2 bases and J 3 bases; nucleotides not matched to a gene: 6. Germline V lookup: CDR1 SGHTA, CDR2 FQGTGA. In nucleotides, the CDR3 is TGTGCCAGCAGCTTATATCCTAGCGGCGAAGAGACCCAGTACTTC. As protein: CASSLYPSGEETQYF.

This sequence joins TRBV2 and TRBJ1-1; D gene ambiguous. With 4 bases removed from V and 3 bases from J, the gap between germline ends came to 9 bases. From germline, CDR1 is SNHLY and CDR2 FYNNEI. CDR3 length: 13 residues. The chain's CDR3 is CASSGAPDTEAFF. CDR3 sequence (DNA): TGTGCCAGCAGTGGGGCACCGGACACTGAAGCTTTCTTT.

This chain connects TRBV14 to TRBJ2-7; 10 nucleotides agree with TRBD1. The CDR3 is 15 residues long. The V and J ends lost 3 bases and 5 bases, in that order; junction bases with no gene match: 7. Germline CDR1 is SGHDN and CDR2 is FVKESK. The CDR3 DNA sequence: TGTGCCAGCAGCCAGCCAGGACAGGGGGGTCACGAGCAGTACTTC. This translates into CASSQPGQGGHEQYF.

The J gene is TRBJ2-3, the V gene TRBV10-3; 8 bases agree with TRBD1. The germline gives CDR1 ENHRY, CDR2 SYGVKD. CDR3 length equals 16 residues. The ends lost 3 bases at V and 0 bases at J; junction bases unmatched: 5. The CDR3 DNA reads TGTGCCATCAGTGAATCGGGACAGGAGAGCACAGATACGCAGTATTTT. Protein sequence: CAISESGQESTDTQYF.

This clone came up a few times. The chain combines TRBV6-2 or TRBV6-3 with TRBJ2-2; unclear D gene. Trimming took off 0 bases at V and 7 bases at J, with 12 bases between the two ends. CDR1 and CDR2 (germline): MNHEY, SVGEGT. The CDR3 length is 15 residues. The CDR3 loop is CASSYSKTFGGELFF. For the CDR3, the DNA is TGTGCCAGCAGTTACTCGAAGACTTTCGGCGGGGAGCTGTTTTTT.

The CDR3 DNA reads as TGTGCCAGCAGTGACGGGACACGGGACTCTGGAAACACCATATATTTT. Its translation is CASSDGTRDSGNTIYF. The rearrangement uses TRBV6-1 and TRBJ1-3, with D maybe TRBD1 (6 bases). V lost 3 bases to trimming and J lost 0 bases, with 12 bases between them. The length of the CDR3 is 16 residues. The germline V gene has CDR1 MNHNS and CDR2 SASEGT.

This chain's CDR3 is CASSPGTDYQPQHF. For the CDR3, the DNA is TGTGCCAGCAGCCCCGGGACAGACTATCAGCCCCAGCATTTT. The V call is TRBV9, the J call TRBJ1-5, with 7 nucleotides matching TRBD1. This CDR3 contains 14 residues. With 4 bases clipped from V and 5 bases from J, the junction kept 6 bases outside the gene matches. Germline CDR1 reads SGDLS; CDR2 reads YYNGEE.

This clone was counted many times. The chain combines TRBV18 with TRBJ1-2, with D unresolved. Germline V lookup: CDR1 KGHSH, CDR2 LQKENI. The CDR3 extends over 13 amino acids. V was cut by 1 base and J by 3 bases, with 6 bases left in between. Written as DNA, the CDR3 is TGTGCCAGCTCACCACTTCGTGACTATGGCTACACCTTC. Its translation is CASSPLRDYGYTF.

The chain links TRBV18 to TRBJ1-3; no firm D call. Trimming stripped 2 bases from V and 0 bases from J, with 11 bases between. CDR1 is KGHSH, CDR2 LQKENI, per germline. The length of the CDR3 is 16 residues. The CDR3 spells CASSPASSSSGNTIYF. The CDR3 bases are TGTGCCAGCTCACCAGCGAGCTCTAGCTCTGGAAACACCATATATTTT. Filled out from reference TRBV18 and TRBJ1-3, the complete variable domain reads NAGVMQNPRHLVRRRGQEARLRCSPMKGHSHVYWYRQLPEEGLKFMVYLQKENIIDESGMPKERFSAEFPKEGPSILRIQQVVRGDSAAYFCASSPASSSSGNTIYFGEGSWLTVV.

This chain uses TRBV27 with TRBJ2-7; 11 bases match TRBD2. After removal of 5 bases from V and 1 base from J, the junction contained 7 bases not matched to a gene. The CDR3 sequence is 16 residues long. Per germline, CDR1 MNHEY and CDR2 SMNVEV (reference sequence). The CDR3 nucleotides are TGTGCCAGCAGTGATCTAGCGGGAGGCCGTTCCTACGAGCAGTACTTC. Translating it yields CASSDLAGGRSYEQYF.

The V and J genes are TRBV3-1 (or the pseudogene TRBV3-2) and TRBJ2-3, with D unclear. The germline V gene has CDR1 LGHDT and CDR2 YNNKEL (reference sequence). The V end was cut by 4 bases, the J end by 4 bases, with 6 bases between. CDR3 length: 12 amino acids. The CDR3 reads CASSPLADTQYF. DNA for the CDR3: TGTGCCAGCAGCCCCCTCGCAGATACGCAGTATTTT.

The J gene is TRBJ2-7, the V gene TRBV6-5; 12 bases map to TRBD2. The CDR3 covers 16 residues. Germline loops: CDR1 MNHEY, CDR2 SVGAGI. V lost 2 bases and J lost 6; bases outside the gene matches: 8. In DNA, the CDR3 is TGTGCCAGCAGTTACGCGACTAGCGGGGGCCCAGGCGAGCAGTACTTC. Translated, it gives CASSYATSGGPGEQYF.